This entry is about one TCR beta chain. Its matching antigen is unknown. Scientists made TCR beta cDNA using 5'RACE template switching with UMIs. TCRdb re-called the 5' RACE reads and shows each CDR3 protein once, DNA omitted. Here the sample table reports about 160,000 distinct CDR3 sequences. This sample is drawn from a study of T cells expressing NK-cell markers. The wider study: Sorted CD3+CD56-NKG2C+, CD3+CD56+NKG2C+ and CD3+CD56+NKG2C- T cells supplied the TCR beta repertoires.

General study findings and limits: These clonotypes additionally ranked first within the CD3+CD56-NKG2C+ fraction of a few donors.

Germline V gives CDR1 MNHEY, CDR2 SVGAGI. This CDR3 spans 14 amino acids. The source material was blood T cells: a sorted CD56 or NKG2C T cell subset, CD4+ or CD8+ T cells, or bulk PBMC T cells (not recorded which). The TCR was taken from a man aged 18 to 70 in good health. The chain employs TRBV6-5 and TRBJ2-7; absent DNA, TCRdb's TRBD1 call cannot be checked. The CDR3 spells CASSYGGGSYEQYF.